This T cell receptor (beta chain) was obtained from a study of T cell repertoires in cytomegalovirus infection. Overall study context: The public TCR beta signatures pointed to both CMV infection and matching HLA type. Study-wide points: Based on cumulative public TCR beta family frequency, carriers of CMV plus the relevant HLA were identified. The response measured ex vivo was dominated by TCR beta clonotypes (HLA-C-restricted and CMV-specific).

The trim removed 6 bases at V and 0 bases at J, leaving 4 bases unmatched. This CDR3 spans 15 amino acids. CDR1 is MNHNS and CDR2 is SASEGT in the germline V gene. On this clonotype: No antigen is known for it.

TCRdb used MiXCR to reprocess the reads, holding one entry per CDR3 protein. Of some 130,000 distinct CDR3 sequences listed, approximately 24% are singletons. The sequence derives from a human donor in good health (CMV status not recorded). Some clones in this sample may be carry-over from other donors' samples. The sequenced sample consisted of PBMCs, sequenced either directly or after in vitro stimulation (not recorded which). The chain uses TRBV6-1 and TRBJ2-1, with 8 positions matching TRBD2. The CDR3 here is CASRVTSASYNEQFF. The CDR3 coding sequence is TGTGCCAGCAGGGTGACTAGCGCCTCCTACAATGAGCAGTTCTTC.